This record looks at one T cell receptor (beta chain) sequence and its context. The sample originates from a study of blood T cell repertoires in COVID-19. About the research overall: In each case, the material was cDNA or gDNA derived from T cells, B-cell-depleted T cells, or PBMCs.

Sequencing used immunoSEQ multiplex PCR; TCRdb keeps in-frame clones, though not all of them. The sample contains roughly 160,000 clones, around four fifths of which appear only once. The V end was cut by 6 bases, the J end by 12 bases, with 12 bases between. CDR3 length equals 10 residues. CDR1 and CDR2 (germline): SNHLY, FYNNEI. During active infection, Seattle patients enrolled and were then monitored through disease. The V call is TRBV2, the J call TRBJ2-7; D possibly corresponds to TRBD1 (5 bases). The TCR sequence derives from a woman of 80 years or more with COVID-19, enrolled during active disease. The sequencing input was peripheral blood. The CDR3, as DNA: TGTGCCAGCAGAACAGGTGAAGGGTACTTC. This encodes CASRTGEGYF.